This TCR beta chain is from a study of blood T cell repertoires in COVID-19. Whole-study context: The United States, Italy and Spain supplied acute and convalescent COVID-19 samples. In each case, the material was cDNA or gDNA derived from T cells, B-cell-depleted T cells, or PBMCs.

Trimming pared 3 bases from V and 4 bases from J, leaving 15 bases between. Germline CDR1 reads LNHNV; CDR2 reads YYDKDF (reference sequence). The CDR3 has 15 amino acids. Original handling: Reference gene primers were amplified, and this amplification served to estimate nucleated cell counts. TCRdb's copy holds only in-frame clones and misses some; the assay was immunoSEQ multiplex PCR. V and J calls and clone size follow that table, whereas D and trimming were derived from the DNA. The sample lists about 43,000 clones, over 70% occurring once. Material for sequencing was peripheral blood. The V call is TRBV15, the J call TRBJ1-2; D perhaps matches TRBD1 (5 bases). The clonotype originates from a woman aged 55 to 70 with acute or convalescent COVID-19. DNA of the CDR3: TGTGCCACCAGCAGGGGTCAGGGCGGTGGCTATGGCTACACCTTC. Encoded protein: CATSRGQGGGYGYTF.